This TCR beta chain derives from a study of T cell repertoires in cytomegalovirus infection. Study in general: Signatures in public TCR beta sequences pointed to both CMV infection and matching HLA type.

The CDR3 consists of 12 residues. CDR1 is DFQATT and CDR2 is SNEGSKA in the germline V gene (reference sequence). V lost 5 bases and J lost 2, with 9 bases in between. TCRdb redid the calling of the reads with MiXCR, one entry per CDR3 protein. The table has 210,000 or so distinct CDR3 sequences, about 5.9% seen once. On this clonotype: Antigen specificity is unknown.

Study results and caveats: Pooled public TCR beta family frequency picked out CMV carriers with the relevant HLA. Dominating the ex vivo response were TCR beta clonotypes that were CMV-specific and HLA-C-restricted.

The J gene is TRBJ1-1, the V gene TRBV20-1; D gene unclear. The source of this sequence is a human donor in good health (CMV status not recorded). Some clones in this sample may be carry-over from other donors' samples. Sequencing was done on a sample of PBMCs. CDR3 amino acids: CSADGPNTEAFF. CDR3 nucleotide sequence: TGCAGTGCTGATGGGCCTAACACTGAAGCTTTCTTT.